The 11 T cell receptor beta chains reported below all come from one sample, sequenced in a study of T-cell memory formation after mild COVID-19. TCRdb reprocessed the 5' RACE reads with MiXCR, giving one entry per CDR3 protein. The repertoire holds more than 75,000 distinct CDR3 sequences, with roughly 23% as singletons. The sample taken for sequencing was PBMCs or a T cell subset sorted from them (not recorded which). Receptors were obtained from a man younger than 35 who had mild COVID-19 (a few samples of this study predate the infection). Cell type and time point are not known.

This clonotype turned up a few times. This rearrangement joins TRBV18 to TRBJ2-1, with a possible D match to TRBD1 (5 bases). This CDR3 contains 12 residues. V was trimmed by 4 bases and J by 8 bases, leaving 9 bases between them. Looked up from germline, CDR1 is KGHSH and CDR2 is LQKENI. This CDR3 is CASSHQGDEQFF. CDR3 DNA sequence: TGTGCCAGCTCACATCAGGGCGATGAGCAGTTCTTC.

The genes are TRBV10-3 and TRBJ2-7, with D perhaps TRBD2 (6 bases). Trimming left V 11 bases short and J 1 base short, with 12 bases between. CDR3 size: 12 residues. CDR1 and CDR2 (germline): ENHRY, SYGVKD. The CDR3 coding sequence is TGTGCCTCTCGGAGCGGGTCCTACGAGCAGTACGTC. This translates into CASRSGSYEQYV.

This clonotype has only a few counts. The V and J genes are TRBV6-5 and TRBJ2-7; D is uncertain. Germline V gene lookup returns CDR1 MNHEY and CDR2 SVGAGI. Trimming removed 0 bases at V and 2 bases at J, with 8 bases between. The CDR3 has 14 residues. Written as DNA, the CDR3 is TGTGCCAGCAGTTACTCAGCGACGGCCTACGAGCAGTACTTC. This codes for CASSYSATAYEQYF.

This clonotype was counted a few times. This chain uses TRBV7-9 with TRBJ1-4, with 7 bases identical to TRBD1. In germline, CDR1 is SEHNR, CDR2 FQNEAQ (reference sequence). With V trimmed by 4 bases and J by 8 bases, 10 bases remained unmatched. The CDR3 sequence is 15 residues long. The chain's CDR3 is CASSSVDREREKLFF. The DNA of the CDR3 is TGTGCCAGCAGCTCCGTCGACAGGGAGCGCGAAAAACTGTTTTTT.

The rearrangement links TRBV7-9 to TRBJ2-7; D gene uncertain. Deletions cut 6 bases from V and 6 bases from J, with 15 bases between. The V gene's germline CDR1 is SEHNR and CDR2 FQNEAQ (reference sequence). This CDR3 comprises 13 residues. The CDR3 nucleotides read TGTGCCAGCAGATCGGACGGTACGGGCGAGCAGTACTTC. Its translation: CASRSDGTGEQYF.

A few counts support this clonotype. The chain's CDR3 is CASSGGRTEAFF. CDR3 nucleotides: TGCGCCAGCAGCGGGGGGCGTACTGAAGCTTTCTTT. This sequence joins TRBV4-1 and TRBJ1-1, with D possibly matching TRBD1 (6 bases). This CDR3 comprises 12 residues. The ends were cut back, 5 bases at V and 5 bases at J, with 9 bases in the middle. Germline V gene data show CDR1 as MGHRA and CDR2 as YSYEKL.

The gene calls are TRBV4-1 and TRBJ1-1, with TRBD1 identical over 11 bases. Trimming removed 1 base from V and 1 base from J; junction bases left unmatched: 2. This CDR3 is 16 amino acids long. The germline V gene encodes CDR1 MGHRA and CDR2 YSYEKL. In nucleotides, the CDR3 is TGCGCCAGCAGCCAAGCGGGACAGGGGGGGAACACTGAAGCTTTCTTT. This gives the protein CASSQAGQGGNTEAFF.

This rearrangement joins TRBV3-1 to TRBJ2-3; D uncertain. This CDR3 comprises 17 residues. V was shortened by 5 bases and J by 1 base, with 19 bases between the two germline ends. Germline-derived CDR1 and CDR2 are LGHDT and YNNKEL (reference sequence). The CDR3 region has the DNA TGTGCCAGCAGCTCCGTAGGCAGCCCGTTTCGCACAGATACGCAGTATTTT. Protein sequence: CASSSVGSPFRTDTQYF.

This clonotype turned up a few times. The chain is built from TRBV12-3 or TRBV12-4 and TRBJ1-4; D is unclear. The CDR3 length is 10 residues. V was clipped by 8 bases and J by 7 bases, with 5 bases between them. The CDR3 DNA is TGTGCCAGCCTGGGTGAAAAACTGTTTTTT. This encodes CASLGEKLFF.

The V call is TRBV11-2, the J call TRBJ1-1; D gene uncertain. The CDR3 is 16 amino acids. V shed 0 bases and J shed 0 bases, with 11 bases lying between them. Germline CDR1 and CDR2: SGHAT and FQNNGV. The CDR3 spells CASSLDGPSLNTEAFF. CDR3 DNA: TGTGCCAGCAGCTTAGATGGGCCATCCCTGAACACTGAAGCTTTCTTT. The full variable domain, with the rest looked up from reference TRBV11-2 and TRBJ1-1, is EAGVAQSPRYKIIEKRQSVAFWCNPISGHATLYWYQQILGQGPKLLIQFQNNGVVDDSQLPKDRFSAERLKGVDSTLKIQPAKLEDSAVYLCASSLDGPSLNTEAFFGQGTRLTVV.

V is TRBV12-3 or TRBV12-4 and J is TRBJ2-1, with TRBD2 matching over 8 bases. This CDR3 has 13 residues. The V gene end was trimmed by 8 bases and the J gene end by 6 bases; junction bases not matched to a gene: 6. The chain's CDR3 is CASETSEANEQFF. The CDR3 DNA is TGTGCCAGCGAGACTAGCGAGGCCAATGAGCAGTTCTTC.